These 17 T cell receptor beta chains were all obtained from the same sample, sequenced in a study of T cell responses to AZD1222 COVID-19 vaccine (dated by TCRdb to about 2021). Explained via the paper, the time point label denotes: about 28 days (+/-7) after the second vaccine dose. Library preparation used the immunoSEQ multiplex PCR assay. Drawn from immuneACCESS, this table holds only the in-frame rearrangements with V and J called that TCRdb kept. Clones are partly lost; checked studies trace under half to an unresolved V gene and leave the rest unexplained. The sample data list 90,000 to 120,000 clones, and approximately 90% of these were observed just once. The ten largest clones represent 2% to 3% of the sample. Sequencing was performed on peripheral blood, taken 28 days after the second AZD1222 dose. These receptors originate from an adult who received the AZD1222 COVID-19 vaccine.

The V gene is TRBV15, the J gene TRBJ1-1; no clear D. The germline CDR1 and CDR2 sequences are LNHNV and YYDKDF (reference sequence). Trimming took off 5 bases at V and 4 bases at J, with 14 bases between the two ends. This CDR3 comprises 14 residues. The CDR3 bases are TGTGCCACCAGCTCCCCGATGCTCCTCACTGAAGCTTTCTTT. Its protein product is CATSSPMLLTEAFF. Filled out from reference TRBV15 and TRBJ1-1, the complete variable domain reads DAMVIQNPRYQVTQFGKPVTLSCSQTLNHNVMYWYQQKSSQAPKLLFHYYDKDFNNEADTPDNFQSRRPNTSFCFLDIRSPGLGDTAMYLCATSSPMLLTEAFFGQGTRLTVV.

This rearrangement joins TRBV6-5 to TRBJ2-1; D may be TRBD1 or TRBD2 (6 bases each). Germline lookup yields CDR1 MNHEY and CDR2 SVGAGI. With 0 bases removed from V and 7 bases from J, the gap between germline ends came to 13 bases. The CDR3 extends over 15 amino acids. The CDR3 DNA sequence: TGTGCCAGCAGTTACTCGGGGGGCCAGGGGAATGAGCAGTTCTTC. Its translation: CASSYSGGQGNEQFF.

This chain joins TRBV28 and TRBJ1-6, with D uncertain. V dropped 7 bases and J dropped 4 bases, with 11 bases sitting between them. Germline V gene lookup returns CDR1 MDHEN and CDR2 SYDVKM. The CDR3 contains 14 residues. Written as DNA, the CDR3 is TGTGCCAGCACGACGTCCGGGTATAATTCACCCCTCCACTTT. The encoded protein is CASTTSGYNSPLHF.

The chain joins TRBV24-1 to TRBJ1-5, with 8 bases that match TRBD1. After removal of 5 bases from V and 6 bases from J, the junction contained 2 bases not matched to a gene. CDR3 size: 13 residues. CDR1 and CDR2 (germline): KGHDR, SFDVKD. The CDR3 DNA sequence: TGTGCCACCAGTGCGACAGGGGTTCAGCCCCAGCATTTT. Its protein is CATSATGVQPQHF.

J is TRBJ1-5 and V is TRBV5-8; 8 bases fit TRBD1. CDR3 length equals 15 residues. Germline CDR1 reads SGHTS; CDR2 reads YDEGEE. J gave up 5 bases and V 5 bases, and 9 bases lay outside the gene matches. This CDR3 reads CASSSGTGGYQPQHF. The CDR3 nucleotides are TGTGCCAGCAGTTCCGGGACAGGAGGTTATCAGCCCCAGCATTTT.

The chain has TRBV5-1 and TRBJ2-7; 12 bases align to TRBD2. V was clipped by 3 bases and J by 0 bases; unmatched bases: 7. The germline gives CDR1 SGHRS, CDR2 YFSETQ. CDR3 length: 17 amino acids. Written as DNA, the CDR3 is TGCGCCAGCAGCTGGAGACTAGCGGGAGAGGGCTCCTACGAGCAGTACTTC. It translates to CASSWRLAGEGSYEQYF.

The rearrangement joins TRBV19 to TRBJ2-3; 8 nucleotides agree with TRBD1. The CDR3 spans 15 residues. Germline trimming cut 5 bases from V and 4 bases from J; bases unmatched to any gene: 8. Per the germline V gene, CDR1 is LNHDA and CDR2 is SQIVND (reference sequence). The CDR3 is CASSRLDRASDTQYF. The CDR3 region has the DNA TGTGCCAGTAGTCGCCTGGACAGGGCGTCAGATACGCAGTATTTT.

This clone was seen a single time. The rearrangement uses TRBV19 and TRBJ1-2, with D maybe TRBD1 (6 bases). Per the germline V gene, CDR1 is LNHDA and CDR2 is SQIVND (reference sequence). The CDR3 spans 15 residues. Trimming removed 3 bases from V and 0 bases from J, with 11 bases in between. CDR3 amino acids: CASSIADRSNYGYTF. DNA for the CDR3: TGTGCCAGTAGTATCGCGGACAGATCTAACTATGGCTACACCTTC.

In its sample, this clone was seen once. J is TRBJ1-5 and V is TRBV10-2, with D uncertain. V was trimmed by 7 bases and J by 1 base, leaving 8 bases between them. The CDR3 sequence is 13 residues long. CDR1 WSHSY and CDR2 SAAADI come from the germline V gene. The CDR3 is CASMRQSNQPQHF. In DNA form, the CDR3 reads TGCGCCAGCATGCGGCAAAGCAATCAGCCCCAGCATTTT.

The rearrangement joins TRBV9 to TRBJ2-1, with a possible D match to TRBD2 (5 bases). The CDR3 has 12 residues. In germline, CDR1 is SGDLS, CDR2 YYNGEE. V shed 4 bases and J shed 8 bases, with 10 bases lying between them. Here the CDR3 DNA reads TGTGCCAGCAGCACCGTGGAGGATGAGCAGTTCTTC. Translated: CASSTVEDEQFF.

This clone has only a few counts. The rearrangement joins TRBV28 to TRBJ1-5; D is possibly TRBD1 (6 bases). Germline loops: CDR1 MDHEN, CDR2 SYDVKM. Trimming removed 3 bases from V and 3 bases from J, with 9 bases in between. The CDR3 is made up of 14 amino acids. As DNA, the CDR3 is TGTGCCAGCAGTTTTGGGGGGCTCAATCAGCCCCAGCATTTT. This translates into CASSFGGLNQPQHF.

The chain employs TRBV30 and TRBJ1-3; D is unresolved. The CDR3 extends over 13 amino acids. Per the germline V gene, CDR1 is GTSNPN and CDR2 is SVGIG (reference sequence). The V and J ends lost 2 bases and 3 bases respectively, with 8 bases between them. This chain's CDR3 is CAWSIGVGNTIYF. Written as DNA, the CDR3 is TGTGCCTGGAGTATTGGGGTTGGAAACACCATATATTTT.

The chain is built from TRBV30 and TRBJ2-3; maybe TRBD2 (6 bases). The length of the CDR3 is 12 residues. Deletions cut 8 bases from V and 2 bases from J, with 11 bases between. Germline-derived CDR1 and CDR2 are GTSNPN and SVGIG (reference sequence). The CDR3 reads CAGRDFTDTQYF. CDR3 nucleotide sequence: TGTGCCGGAAGGGACTTCACAGATACGCAGTATTTT.

The J gene is TRBJ2-7, the V gene TRBV3-1 (or the pseudogene TRBV3-2); TRBD2 agrees at 10 bases. The CDR3 length is 17 residues. Germline values: CDR1 LGHDT, CDR2 YNNKEL (reference sequence). Trimming at V came to 3 bases and at J to 6 bases, leaving 14 bases not matched to a gene. The CDR3 coding sequence is TGTGCCAGCAGCCAGACAACCCCCGGGACTAGCGTCTCCGAGCAGTACTTC. Translation: CASSQTTPGTSVSEQYF.

CDR3 amino acids: CTSAFSEAFF. The CDR3 DNA reads as TGCACTAGTGCATTCTCTGAAGCTTTCTTT. This sequence joins TRBV20-1 and TRBJ1-1; D gene unclear. In germline, CDR1 is DFQATT, CDR2 SNEGSKA (reference sequence). The CDR3 spans 10 residues.

The chain uses TRBV6-5 and TRBJ2-6; TRBD1 might be the D (6 bases). The CDR3 totals 15 residues. Germline CDR1 reads MNHEY; CDR2 reads SVGAGI. The CDR3 is CASIRGASGANVLTF. CDR3 sequence (DNA): TGTGCTTCGATCAGGGGAGCCTCTGGGGCCAACGTCCTGACTTTC.

The V gene is TRBV19, the J gene TRBJ1-6; perhaps TRBD1 as D (5 bases). CDR1 and CDR2 (germline): LNHDA, SQIVND (reference sequence). The V and J ends lost 4 bases and 0 bases respectively, with 22 bases between them. This CDR3 is built from 20 residues. The CDR3 DNA is TGTGCCAGTAGTACGGTCGGATTGAGTGCAGGGAGCTCCTATAATTCACCCCTCCACTTT. Its protein is CASSTVGLSAGSSYNSPLHF.